This is a list of T cell receptor beta chains from one sample in a study of T cells after yellow fever vaccination. From the 5' RACE reads, TCRdb called clonotypes with MiXCR, one entry per CDR3 protein. The sample yields approximately 260,000 distinct CDR3 sequences, 13% seen once. The sample here was CD4+ T cells sorted from PBMCs, taken 45 days after the yellow fever booster vaccination. The receptors stem from a man aged 25 to 40 who received the YFV17D yellow fever vaccine. CDR3s include the opening cysteine and the closing phenylalanine or tryptophan. Each record gives: V gene, clone size, J gene, D gene, CDR3 protein, CDR3 DNA. The D gene is left open where the match is weak. Size tells how often a clone was seen (once, few, many) or the class of an expanded clone, and some rows leave it out.

v_gene: TRBV18
abundance: NA
j_gene: TRBJ2-5
d_gene: NA
CDR3aa: CASSSSPGNQETQYF
CDR3nt: TGTGCCAGCTCATCCTCACCCGGGAACCAAGAGACCCAGTACTTC

v_gene: TRBV27
abundance: NA
j_gene: TRBJ2-3
d_gene: TRBD2
CDR3aa: CASSLREATDTQYF
CDR3nt: TGTGCCAGCAGTTTACGGGAGGCCACAGATACGCAGTATTTT

v_gene: TRBV12-3/TRBV12-4
abundance: NA
j_gene: TRBJ2-7
d_gene: TRBD2
CDR3aa: CASRTGTSGSYEQYF
CDR3nt: TGTGCCAGCAGGACCGGAACTAGCGGGAGCTACGAGCAGTACTTC

v_gene: TRBV6-1
abundance: few
j_gene: TRBJ1-1
d_gene: TRBD1
CDR3aa: CATSQGALNTEAFF
CDR3nt: TGTGCCACCAGCCAGGGGGCCTTGAACACTGAAGCTTTCTTT

v_gene: TRBV3-1
abundance: NA
j_gene: TRBJ2-3
d_gene: TRBD2
CDR3aa: CASTPPSGRLRGTDTQYF
CDR3nt: TGTGCCAGCACCCCACCTAGCGGGAGGTTACGAGGCACAGATACGCAGTATTTT

v_gene: TRBV2
abundance: NA
j_gene: TRBJ1-4
d_gene: NA
CDR3aa: CASSSDYEKLFF
CDR3nt: TGTGCCAGCAGTTCAGACTATGAAAAACTGTTTTTT

v_gene: TRBV5-1
abundance: few
j_gene: TRBJ2-5
d_gene: NA
CDR3aa: CASSPMTRPEETQYF
CDR3nt: TGCGCCAGCAGCCCCATGACACGACCCGAAGAGACCCAGTACTTC

v_gene: TRBV5-1
abundance: NA
j_gene: TRBJ1-2
d_gene: TRBD1
CDR3aa: CASSPGTQGPGGYTF
CDR3nt: TGCGCCAGCAGCCCCGGCACACAGGGGCCGGGAGGCTACACCTTC

v_gene: TRBV11-1
abundance: NA
j_gene: TRBJ1-1
d_gene: NA
CDR3aa: CASTKGRINTEAFF
CDR3nt: TGTGCCAGCACCAAGGGACGGATAAACACTGAAGCTTTCTTT

v_gene: TRBV7-2
abundance: few
j_gene: TRBJ1-1
d_gene: NA
CDR3aa: CASSSLPRGEAFF
CDR3nt: TGTGCCAGCAGCTCCCTCCCCAGGGGCGAGGCTTTCTTT

v_gene: TRBV4-3
abundance: NA
j_gene: TRBJ2-3
d_gene: NA
CDR3aa: CASSQVGRSETDTQYF
CDR3nt: TGCGCCAGCAGCCAAGTCGGTCGCTCGGAGACAGATACGCAGTATTTT

v_gene: TRBV21-1
abundance: NA
j_gene: TRBJ1-2
d_gene: NA
CDR3aa: CASSKAADGYTF
CDR3nt: TGTGCCAGCAGCAAAGCTGCCGATGGCTACACCTTC

v_gene: TRBV12-3/TRBV12-4
abundance: few
j_gene: TRBJ2-5
d_gene: NA
CDR3aa: CASTPTGPQETQYF
CDR3nt: TGTGCCAGCACCCCAACGGGACCCCAAGAGACCCAGTACTTC

v_gene: TRBV30
abundance: few
j_gene: TRBJ2-2
d_gene: NA
CDR3aa: CAWRGSGELFF
CDR3nt: TGTGCCTGGAGAGGAAGTGGGGAGCTGTTTTTT

v_gene: TRBV20-1
abundance: few
j_gene: TRBJ2-1
d_gene: TRBD2
CDR3aa: CSARKNPGLAGGGSYNEQFF
CDR3nt: TGCAGTGCTAGAAAAAATCCGGGACTAGCGGGAGGGGGCTCCTACAATGAGCAGTTCTTC

v_gene: TRBV7-2
abundance: NA
j_gene: TRBJ2-3
d_gene: TRBD2
CDR3aa: CASSQRGPTDTQYF
CDR3nt: TGTGCCAGCAGCCAGCGGGGACCCACAGATACGCAGTATTTT

v_gene: TRBV4-2
abundance: few
j_gene: TRBJ2-2
d_gene: NA
CDR3aa: CASSRGASGGTGELFF
CDR3nt: TGTGCCAGCAGCCGGGGGGCTAGCGGTGGCACCGGGGAGCTGTTTTTT

v_gene: TRBV18
abundance: few
j_gene: TRBJ2-1
d_gene: NA
CDR3aa: CASSTGTRYNEQFF
CDR3nt: TGTGCCAGCTCGACCGGGACAAGATACAATGAGCAGTTCTTC

v_gene: TRBV5-4
abundance: few
j_gene: TRBJ2-7
d_gene: NA
CDR3aa: CASSRGTDSYEQYF
CDR3nt: TGTGCCAGCAGCAGGGGGACTGATTCCTACGAGCAGTACTTC

v_gene: TRBV6-5
abundance: NA
j_gene: TRBJ2-1
d_gene: TRBD2
CDR3aa: CASSYWTSGTHRAEFF
CDR3nt: TGTGCCAGCAGTTACTGGACTAGCGGGACTCATCGTGCAGAGTTCTTC

v_gene: TRBV6-5
abundance: NA
j_gene: TRBJ2-3
d_gene: NA
CDR3aa: CASSYGGRMTTDTQYF
CDR3nt: TGTGCCAGCAGTTACGGAGGTCGGATGACCACAGATACGCAGTATTTT

v_gene: TRBV28
abundance: few
j_gene: TRBJ2-1
d_gene: TRBD1
CDR3aa: CASSSSWGTGNPNEQFF
CDR3nt: TGTGCCAGCAGTTCATCTTGGGGGACAGGTAACCCCAATGAGCAGTTCTTC

v_gene: TRBV5-6
abundance: NA
j_gene: TRBJ2-7
d_gene: NA
CDR3aa: CASSVGTDYEQYF
CDR3nt: TGTGCCAGCAGCGTCGGGACGGACTACGAGCAGTACTTC

v_gene: TRBV20-1
abundance: NA
j_gene: TRBJ2-5
d_gene: NA
CDR3aa: CSARRSFQETQYF
CDR3nt: TGCAGTGCTAGAAGGAGTTTTCAAGAGACCCAGTACTTC

v_gene: TRBV19
abundance: few
j_gene: TRBJ2-1
d_gene: NA
CDR3aa: CASSMGGGGFYNEQFF
CDR3nt: TGTGCCAGTAGTATGGGGGGAGGGGGGTTCTACAATGAGCAGTTCTTC

v_gene: TRBV7-2
abundance: NA
j_gene: TRBJ2-7
d_gene: NA
CDR3aa: CASSLAPGANEQYF
CDR3nt: TGTGCCAGCAGCTTAGCGCCGGGAGCGAACGAGCAGTACTTC

v_gene: TRBV29-1
abundance: many
j_gene: TRBJ2-1
d_gene: NA
CDR3aa: CSGSMGSNEQFF
CDR3nt: TGCAGCGGGAGTATGGGGTCCAATGAGCAGTTCTTC

v_gene: TRBV18
abundance: NA
j_gene: TRBJ2-1
d_gene: TRBD2
CDR3aa: CASSPDFGLAGNEQFF
CDR3nt: TGTGCCAGCTCTCCTGACTTTGGACTAGCTGGGAATGAGCAGTTCTTC

v_gene: TRBV20-1
abundance: NA
j_gene: TRBJ2-7
d_gene: NA
CDR3aa: CSARRPRYTGAVEQYF
CDR3nt: TGCAGTGCCAGACGACCGAGGTACACGGGGGCGGTCGAGCAGTACTTC

v_gene: TRBV11-1
abundance: NA
j_gene: TRBJ2-5
d_gene: TRBD2
CDR3aa: CASSLASGRAAWTETQYF
CDR3nt: TGTGCCAGCAGCTTAGCTAGCGGGAGGGCCGCGTGGACGGAGACCCAGTACTTC

v_gene: TRBV7-8
abundance: many
j_gene: TRBJ2-3
d_gene: TRBD2
CDR3aa: CASSTPGLVPPYF
CDR3nt: TGTGCCAGCAGCACTCCGGGACTAGTGCCTCCGTATTTT

v_gene: TRBV20-1
abundance: many
j_gene: TRBJ2-7
d_gene: NA
CDR3aa: CSAIPPRGRSEQYF
CDR3nt: TGCAGTGCAATTCCCCCCCGAGGGCGCAGCGAGCAGTACTTC